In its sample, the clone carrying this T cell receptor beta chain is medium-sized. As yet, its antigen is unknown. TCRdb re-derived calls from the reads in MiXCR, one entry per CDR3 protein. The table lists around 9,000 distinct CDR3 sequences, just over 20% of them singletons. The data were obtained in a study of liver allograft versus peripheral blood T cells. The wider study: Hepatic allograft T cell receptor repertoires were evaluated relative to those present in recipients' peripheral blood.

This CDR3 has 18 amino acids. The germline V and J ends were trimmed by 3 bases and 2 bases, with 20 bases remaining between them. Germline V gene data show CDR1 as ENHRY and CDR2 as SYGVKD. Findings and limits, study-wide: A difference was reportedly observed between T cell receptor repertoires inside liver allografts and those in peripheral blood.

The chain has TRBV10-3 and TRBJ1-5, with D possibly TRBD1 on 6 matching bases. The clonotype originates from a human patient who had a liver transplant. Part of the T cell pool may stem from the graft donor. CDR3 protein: CAISDSRAGALGNQPQHF. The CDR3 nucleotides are TGTGCCATCAGTGACTCACGGGCAGGGGCGCTCGGCAATCAGCCCCAGCATTTT.